Following are 15 T cell receptor beta chains from one sample sequenced in a study of Tregs in tolerant kidney transplant recipients. Generated by immunoSEQ multiplex PCR, the TCRdb table keeps only in-frame clones and is missing some. This sample yields some 56,000 clones, of which roughly nine tenths are seen a single time; nearly 15% belongs to the top ten. Recipients received nonmyeloablative bone marrow transplants from related graft donors, with transient mixed chimerism. Sequenced material: CD8+ T cells from blood (PBMCs), taken 24 months after the transplant. All receptors derive from a human patient who received a combined kidney and bone marrow transplant. The graft donor may be the source of some T cells.

The chain joins TRBV11-2 to TRBJ2-7; D is possibly TRBD1 (6 bases). Germline V gene lookup returns CDR1 SGHAT and CDR2 FQNNGV. The V end lost 6 bases, the J end lost 4 bases, and 16 bases lay between the germline ends. This CDR3 spans 14 amino acids. DNA for the CDR3: TGTGCCAGCAGTATGGGTCGGACAGTTTACGAGCAGTACTTC. Translating it yields CASSMGRTVYEQYF.

This clone was detected many times. The rearrangement links TRBV2 to TRBJ2-1; 12 bases agree with TRBD1. The germline V gene encodes CDR1 SNHLY and CDR2 FYNNEI. Trimming cost V 6 bases and J 12 bases; bases outside gene matches: 9. This CDR3 contains 14 residues. The CDR3 spells CASRGRDRGRGQFF. In DNA form, the CDR3 reads TGTGCCAGCAGGGGCCGGGACAGGGGGCGCGGGCAGTTCTTC.

The CDR3 sequence: CASSLALLAGHKDTQYF. The CDR3 DNA reads as TGTGCCAGCAGCTTAGCCCTACTAGCGGGACATAAAGATACGCAGTATTTT. The chain employs TRBV7-6 and TRBJ2-3, with TRBD2 matching over 10 bases. Germline CDR1 SGHVS, CDR2 FNYEAQ. The V and J ends lost 0 bases and 5 bases, in that order; junction bases with no gene match: 8. The CDR3 is 17 residues long.

V is TRBV7-2 and J is TRBJ2-3; TRBD2 agrees at 7 bases. J lost 0 bases, V lost 3 bases, and 6 bases had no gene match. CDR3 length equals 16 residues. The germline V gene encodes CDR1 SGHTA and CDR2 FQGNSA. DNA of the CDR3: TGTGCCAGCAGCTTGAAGTGGGGGGGGAGCACAGATACGCAGTATTTT. Translation: CASSLKWGGSTDTQYF. The full variable domain, with the rest looked up from reference TRBV7-2 and TRBJ2-3, is GAGVSQSPSNKVTEKGKDVELRCDPISGHTALYWYRQSLGQGLEFLIYFQGNSAPDKSGLPSDRFSAERTGGSVSTLTIQRTQQEDSAVYLCASSLKWGGSTDTQYFGPGTRLTVL.

This clone is labeled medium-sized (0.01 to 0.1%). The rearrangement uses TRBV5-6 and TRBJ2-1, with D perhaps TRBD2 (6 bases). The CDR3 contains 14 residues. Germline V gives CDR1 SGHDT, CDR2 YYEEEE. V lost 4 bases and J 2 bases, leaving 10 bases between the germline ends. The CDR3 reads CASSPWTTYNEQFF. CDR3 bases: TGTGCCAGCAGCCCCTGGACTACCTACAATGAGCAGTTCTTC.

This rearrangement joins TRBV4-2 to TRBJ1-4, with 8 bases aligning to TRBD1. This CDR3 comprises 15 residues. V shed 5 bases, J shed 7 bases, and the junction held 9 bases outside the gene matches. Per the germline V gene, CDR1 is LGHNA and CDR2 is YNFKEQ. The DNA of the CDR3 is TGTGCCAGCAGCGCCGACAGGGGCGGAGGTGAAAAACTGTTTTTT. This encodes CASSADRGGGEKLFF.

The V gene is TRBV7-2, the J gene TRBJ1-3, with a possible D match to TRBD1 (6 bases). From germline, CDR1 is SGHTA and CDR2 FQGNSA. This CDR3 has 19 amino acids. Trimming stripped 2 bases from V and 1 base from J, with 21 bases between. CDR3 DNA sequence: TGTGCCAGCAGCTTATGGATCGGACAACAGGGAATTTCTGGAAACACCATATATTTT. Protein product: CASSLWIGQQGISGNTIYF.

This clone is termed medium-sized (0.01 to 0.1%). The rearrangement uses TRBV4-1 and TRBJ2-1, with D maybe TRBD2 (6 bases). The V gene lost 4 bases and the J gene lost 3 bases, with 10 bases spanning the gap. CDR3 length: 14 amino acids. CDR1 and CDR2 from the germline V gene are MGHRA and YSYEKL. This chain's CDR3 is CASSLPGSYNEQFF. The CDR3 region has the DNA TGCGCCAGCAGCCTTCCCGGGAGCTACAATGAGCAGTTCTTC.

The chain has TRBV27 and TRBJ2-4; the match to TRBD1 covers 7 bases. The J segment lost 4 bases and the V segment lost 5 bases, leaving 8 bases of the junction unmatched. Germline V CDR1 and CDR2: MNHEY, SMNVEV (reference sequence). The CDR3 extends over 15 amino acids. The CDR3: CASSLAGTEKNIQYF. CDR3 DNA sequence: TGTGCCAGCAGTCTCGCCGGGACAGAAAAAAACATTCAGTACTTC.

V is TRBV7-2 and J is TRBJ2-1; D is perhaps TRBD1 (5 bases). This CDR3 is 16 amino acids long. V was trimmed by 2 bases and J by 8 bases, leaving 19 bases between them. Germline values: CDR1 SGHTA, CDR2 FQGNSA. The CDR3 DNA reads TGTGCCAGCAGCTTACCGAGGAGACTGATAGGGGATGAGCAGTTCTTC. As protein: CASSLPRRLIGDEQFF.

The chain couples TRBV7-2 to TRBJ2-5, with TRBD2 identical over 12 bases. CDR3 length: 16 residues. Losses at the gene ends were 5 bases for V and 4 bases for J; bases not matched to a gene: 8. Germline V lookup: CDR1 SGHTA, CDR2 FQGNSA. CDR3 in DNA: TGTGCCAGCAGCCAAGGCCTAGCGGGGGGGTTAGAGACCCAGTACTTC. This translates into CASSQGLAGGLETQYF.

This rearrangement joins TRBV2 to TRBJ2-1; TRBD2 aligns across 14 bases. The CDR3 totals 15 residues. V trimming: 7 bases; J trimming: 10 bases; junction bases outside the gene matches: 9. Germline loops: CDR1 SNHLY, CDR2 FYNNEI. The CDR3 region is CASMVGTSGSWEQFF. The CDR3 nucleotides read TGTGCCAGCATGGTCGGGACTAGCGGGAGTTGGGAGCAGTTCTTC.

The chain couples TRBV11-3 to TRBJ2-1, with D unresolved. Trimming took 3 bases from V and 0 from J, leaving 9 bases between them. The germline V gene has CDR1 SGHNT and CDR2 YENEEA. CDR3 size: 15 residues. CDR3: CASSFGVSSYNEQFF. The CDR3 bases are TGTGCCAGCAGCTTCGGTGTGAGCTCCTACAATGAGCAGTTCTTC.

This clone was observed once. This chain joins TRBV7-9 and TRBJ1-6; tentatively, D is TRBD1 (5 bases). Trimming stripped 10 bases from V and 0 bases from J, with 19 bases between. This CDR3 spans 17 amino acids. CDR1 SEHNR and CDR2 FQNEAQ come from the germline V gene (reference sequence). CDR3: CATHGTPNSSYNSPLHF. CDR3 nucleotides: TGTGCCACCCACGGGACTCCTAATAGCTCCTATAATTCACCCCTCCACTTT.

This chain joins TRBV5-1 and TRBJ1-6; no definite D call. This CDR3 contains 13 residues. Germline V lookup: CDR1 SGHRS, CDR2 YFSETQ. The ends were cut back, 0 bases at V and 9 bases at J, with 7 bases in the middle. The CDR3 loop is CASSLGGSSPLHF. The DNA for the CDR3 is TGCGCCAGCAGCTTGGGCGGGAGTTCACCCCTCCACTTT.